One and the same sample provided the 2 T cell receptor beta chains below, sequenced in a study of CD8+CD57+ T cells in acquired aplastic anemia. CDR3 and TCR beta VDJ profiling relied on genomic DNA as the template. TCRdb re-called the reads through MiXCR, storing one row per CDR3 protein. Of about 150,000 distinct CDR3 sequences in the sample, around half were seen once. Sequencing involved patients with CD8+CD57+ cell expansion previously shown by flow cytometry. Sequenced material: sorted CD4+, CD8+, or CD8+CD57+ T cells (not recorded which) from PBMCs. These receptors were obtained from a human donor with aplastic anemia.

The CDR3 region has the DNA TGCGCCAGCAGTGAGTTCGGCCAATACACTGAAGCTTTCTTT. It encodes CASSEFGQYTEAFF. This rearrangement joins TRBV10-1 to TRBJ1-1; D is uncertain. Trimming pared 1 base from V and 3 bases from J, leaving 9 bases between. Germline-derived CDR1 and CDR2 are WNHNN and SYGVQD (reference sequence). The CDR3 contains 14 residues.

With regard to this clonotype: A much larger clone is a single base away; this may be a read error. The CDR3 coding sequence is TGTGCCAGCAGCTTACGGGGGATCTATCAGCCCCAGCATTTT. The encoded protein is CASSLRGIYQPQHF. This rearrangement joins TRBV6-2 or TRBV6-3 to TRBJ1-5; D possibly corresponds to TRBD1 (5 bases). Trimming shortened V by 6 bases and J by 5 bases, and 14 bases separated the two germline ends. This CDR3 has 14 residues. Germline lookup yields CDR1 MNHEY and CDR2 SVGEGT.